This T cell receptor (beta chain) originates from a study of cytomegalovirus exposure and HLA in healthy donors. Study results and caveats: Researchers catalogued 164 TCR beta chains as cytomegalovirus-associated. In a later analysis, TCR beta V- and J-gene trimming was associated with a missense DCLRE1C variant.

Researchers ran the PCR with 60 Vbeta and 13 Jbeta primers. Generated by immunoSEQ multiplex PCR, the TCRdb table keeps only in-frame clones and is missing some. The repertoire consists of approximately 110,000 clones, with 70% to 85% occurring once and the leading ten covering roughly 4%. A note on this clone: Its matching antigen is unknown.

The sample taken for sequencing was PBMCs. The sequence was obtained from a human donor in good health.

The CDR3 is CASSILPSSGRRDTQYF. Written as DNA, the CDR3 is TGTGCCAGTAGTATACTCCCTTCGAGCGGGAGGAGAGATACGCAGTATTTT. This chain joins TRBV19 and TRBJ2-3; TRBD2 matches 9 bases. The CDR3 is made up of 17 amino acids. CDR1 is LNHDA and CDR2 is SQIVND in the germline V gene (reference sequence). V trimming: 2 bases; J trimming: 5 bases; junction bases outside the gene matches: 11.